The 13 T cell receptor beta chains reported below all come from one sample, sequenced in a study of CD8 T cells in ankylosing spondylitis. MiXCR, run by TCRdb on the 5' RACE reads, gives a single entry per CDR3 protein. The sample lists 150,000 to 200,000 distinct CDR3 sequences; approximately 9.9% were seen once. The sequencing sample was made of blood, either unsorted or a sorted T cell fraction (not recorded which). The source of these receptors is a female donor with ankylosing spondylitis or in good health (not recorded which).

This clonotype was observed a handful of times. The chain is built from TRBV13 and TRBJ1-1, with D possibly TRBD1 on 5 matching bases. V was pared by 6 bases and J by 8 bases, with 19 bases between. This CDR3 contains 14 residues. Germline-derived CDR1 and CDR2 are PRHDT and FYEKMQ (reference sequence). CDR3 sequence: CASSSLPDSDEAFF. The CDR3 nucleotides read TGTGCCAGCAGTTCACTCCCCGACAGCGACGAAGCTTTCTTT.

This clonotype occurred a few times. The gene calls are TRBV10-3 and TRBJ2-1; 7 bases are shared with TRBD2. V was pared by 4 bases and J by 1 base, with 1 base of the junction left unmatched. The CDR3 is 14 amino acids. CDR1 and CDR2 from the germline V gene are ENHRY and SYGVKD. CDR3 coding DNA: TGTGCCATCAGTGGCGGGAGTTCCTACAATGAGCAGTTCTTC. The encoded protein is CAISGGSSYNEQFF.

The table lists this clonotype with a few counts. The CDR3 DNA reads as TGCGCCAGCAGCCAAGATTTGGCCCTCCCTGACAATGAGCAGTTCTTC. It encodes CASSQDLALPDNEQFF. The chain employs TRBV4-3 and TRBJ2-1; D gene unclear. Germline values: CDR1 LGHNA, CDR2 YSLEER. The CDR3 is made up of 16 amino acids. The V end was cut by 0 bases, the J end by 5 bases, with 14 bases between.

This clonotype has ten or more counts. The rearrangement links TRBV21-1 to TRBJ1-1. TRBV21-1 is a pseudogene. The CDR3 loop spans 16 amino acids. CDR3 DNA: TGTGCCAGCACCAATATCACGGGAGGGGGCCCCACTGAAGCTTTCTTT. This sequence encodes CASTNITGGGPTEAFF.

V gene TRBV3-1 combines with J gene TRBJ2-5; TRBD2 matches 8 bases. V shed 0 bases and J 4 bases; nucleotides not matched to a gene: 13. CDR3 size: 18 residues. Germline assignment: CDR1 LGHDT and CDR2 YNNKEL (reference sequence). CDR3 amino acids: CASSQDPLGAGASETQYF. The CDR3 nucleotides are TGTGCCAGCAGCCAAGACCCACTTGGAGCGGGAGCTTCAGAGACCCAGTACTTC.

V usage is TRBV4-3 and J usage is TRBJ2-2; D remains unclear. Germline CDR1 is LGHNA and CDR2 is YSLEER. The length of the CDR3 is 15 residues. The V end lost 4 bases, the J end lost 4 bases, and 13 bases lay between the germline ends. The DNA for the CDR3 is TGCGCCAGCAGCCCATTCTCCATAGCCACCGGGGAGCTGTTTTTT. It is translated as CASSPFSIATGELFF.

There are a few counts of this clonotype. The V call is TRBV20-1, the J call TRBJ2-7; D may be TRBD1 or TRBD2 (5 bases each). CDR3 length: 13 amino acids. The ends were cut back, 3 bases at V and 2 bases at J, with 11 bases in the middle. Germline V gene lookup returns CDR1 DFQATT and CDR2 SNEGSKA (reference sequence). DNA of the CDR3: TGCAGTGCTAGGGGACGGACGACCTACGAGCAGTACTTC. Translated, it gives CSARGRTTYEQYF.

This chain connects TRBV7-9 to TRBJ2-3, with unresolved D. Trimming cost V 7 bases and J 4 bases, with 6 bases left between them. The CDR3 sequence is 11 residues long. CDR1 and CDR2 from the germline V gene are SEHNR and FQNEAQ (reference sequence). DNA of the CDR3: TGTGCCAGCAATTCGGCAGATACGCAGTATTTT. The encoded protein is CASNSADTQYF.

A few counts support this clonotype. This chain connects TRBV7-9 to TRBJ1-1; 7 positions agree with TRBD1. CDR3 size: 14 residues. Germline V gives CDR1 SEHNR, CDR2 FQNEAQ (reference sequence). The J segment lost 1 base and the V segment lost 6 bases, leaving 5 bases of the junction unmatched. The CDR3 DNA follows: TGTGCCAGCAGTCCACAGGGGTGGAACACTGAAGCTTTCTTT. Translated, it gives CASSPQGWNTEAFF.

This clonotype was detected a few times. The chain employs TRBV7-6 and TRBJ2-2; 7 nucleotides agree with TRBD2. The CDR3 is 18 residues long. The germline gives CDR1 SGHVS, CDR2 FNYEAQ. V lost 3 bases to trimming and J lost 4 bases; unmatched junction nucleotides: 14. The CDR3 loop is CASSFLWVERGSTGELFF. The CDR3 nucleotides read TGTGCCAGCAGCTTTCTGTGGGTGGAGCGGGGTAGCACCGGGGAGCTGTTTTTT.

The J gene is TRBJ2-7, the V gene TRBV7-9; D might be TRBD2 (5 bases). The CDR3 totals 11 residues. V was pared by 5 bases and J by 13 bases, with 15 bases between. Germline V gives CDR1 SEHNR, CDR2 FQNEAQ (reference sequence). CDR3: CASSPGGLTYF. CDR3 bases: TGTGCCAGCAGCCCAGGAGGCCTCACATACTTC.

This clonotype was seen more than once but under ten times. V is TRBV4-1 and J is TRBJ1-2, with D possibly matching TRBD1 (5 bases). The length of the CDR3 is 14 residues. In germline, CDR1 is MGHRA, CDR2 YSYEKL. Trimming took 4 bases from V and 4 from J, leaving 13 bases between them. The CDR3 region has the DNA TGCGCCAGCAGCCTAGGTTCGGGGGTCTATGGCTACACCTTC. Translated: CASSLGSGVYGYTF.

This clonotype was seen many times. The chain combines TRBV7-9 with TRBJ2-7; D remains unclear. Germline assignment: CDR1 SEHNR and CDR2 FQNEAQ (reference sequence). CDR3 length: 11 residues. V was shortened by 0 bases and J by 7 bases, with 4 bases between the two germline ends. CDR3 region: CASSLAREQYF. In nucleotides, the CDR3 is TGTGCCAGCAGCTTAGCTCGAGAGCAGTACTTC.